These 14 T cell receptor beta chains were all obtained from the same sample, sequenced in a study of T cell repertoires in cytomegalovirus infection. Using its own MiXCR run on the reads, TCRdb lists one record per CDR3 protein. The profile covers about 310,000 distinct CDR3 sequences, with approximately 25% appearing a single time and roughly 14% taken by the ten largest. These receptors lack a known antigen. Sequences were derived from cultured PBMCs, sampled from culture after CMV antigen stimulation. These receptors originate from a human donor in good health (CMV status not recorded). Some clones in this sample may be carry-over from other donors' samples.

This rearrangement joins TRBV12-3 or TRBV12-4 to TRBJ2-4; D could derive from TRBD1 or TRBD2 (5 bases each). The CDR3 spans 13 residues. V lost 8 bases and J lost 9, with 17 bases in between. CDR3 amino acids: CASSLGVTGIQYF. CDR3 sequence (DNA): TGTGCCAGCTCCCTGGGGGTAACGGGCATTCAGTACTTC.

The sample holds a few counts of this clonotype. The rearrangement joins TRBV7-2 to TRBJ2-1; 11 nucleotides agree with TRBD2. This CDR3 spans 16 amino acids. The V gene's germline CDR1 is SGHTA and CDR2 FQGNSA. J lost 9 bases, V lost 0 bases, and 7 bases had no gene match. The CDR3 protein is CASSLAGLAGGSEQFF. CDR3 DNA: TGTGCCAGCAGCTTAGCGGGGCTAGCGGGAGGATCTGAGCAGTTCTTC.

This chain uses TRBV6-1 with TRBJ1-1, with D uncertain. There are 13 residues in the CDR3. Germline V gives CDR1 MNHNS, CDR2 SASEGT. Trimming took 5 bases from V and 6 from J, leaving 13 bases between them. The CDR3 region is CASSQRKQSEAFF. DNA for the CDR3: TGTGCCAGCAGTCAGAGAAAACAGTCTGAAGCTTTCTTT.

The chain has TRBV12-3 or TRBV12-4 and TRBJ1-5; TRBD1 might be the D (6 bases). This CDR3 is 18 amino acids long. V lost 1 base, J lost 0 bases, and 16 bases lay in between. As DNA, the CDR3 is TGTGCCAGCAGTTTAGTCCGTCCCGACAGGACTAGCAATCAGCCCCAGCATTTT. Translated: CASSLVRPDRTSNQPQHF.

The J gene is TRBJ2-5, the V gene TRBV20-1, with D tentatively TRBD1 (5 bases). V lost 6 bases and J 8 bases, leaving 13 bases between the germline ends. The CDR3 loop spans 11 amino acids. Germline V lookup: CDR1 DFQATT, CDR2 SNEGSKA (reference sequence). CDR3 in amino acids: CSAENQGTQYF. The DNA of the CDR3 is TGCAGTGCGGAGAATCAGGGAACCCAGTACTTC.

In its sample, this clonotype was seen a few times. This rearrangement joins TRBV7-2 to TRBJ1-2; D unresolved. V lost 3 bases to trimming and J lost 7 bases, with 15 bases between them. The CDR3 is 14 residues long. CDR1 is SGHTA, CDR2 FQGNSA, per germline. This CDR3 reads CASSLSEGTAGYTF. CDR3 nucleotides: TGTGCCAGCAGCTTGAGTGAGGGTACTGCTGGCTACACCTTC.

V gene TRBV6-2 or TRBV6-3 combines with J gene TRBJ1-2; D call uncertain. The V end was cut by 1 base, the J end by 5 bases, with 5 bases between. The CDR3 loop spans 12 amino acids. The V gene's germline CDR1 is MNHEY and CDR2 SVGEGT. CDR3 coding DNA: TGTGCCAGCAGTTACTACCCGTATGGCTACACCTTC. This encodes CASSYYPYGYTF.

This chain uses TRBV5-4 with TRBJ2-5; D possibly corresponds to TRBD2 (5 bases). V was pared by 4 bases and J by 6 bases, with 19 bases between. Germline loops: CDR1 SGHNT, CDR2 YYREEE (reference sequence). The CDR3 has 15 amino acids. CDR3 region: CASSRLSGIDKTQYF. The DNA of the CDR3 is TGTGCCAGCAGCAGATTATCGGGGATAGATAAGACCCAGTACTTC.

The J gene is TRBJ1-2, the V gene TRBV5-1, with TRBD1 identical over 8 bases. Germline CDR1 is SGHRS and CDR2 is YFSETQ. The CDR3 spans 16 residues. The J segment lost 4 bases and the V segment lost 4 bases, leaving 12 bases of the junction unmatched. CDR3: CASSLGLGQGGYGYTF. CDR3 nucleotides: TGCGCCAGCAGCCTGGGATTAGGACAGGGTGGCTATGGCTACACCTTC.

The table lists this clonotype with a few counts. Here the CDR3 DNA reads TGCAGTGCTAGAGATGGGACAGGGGGAAATGAGCAGTTCTTC. Its protein is CSARDGTGGNEQFF. The J gene is TRBJ2-1, the V gene TRBV20-1, with 11 bases lining up with TRBD1. The J segment lost 7 bases and the V segment lost 0 bases, leaving 2 bases of the junction unmatched. Germline assignment: CDR1 DFQATT and CDR2 SNEGSKA (reference sequence). The CDR3 consists of 14 residues.

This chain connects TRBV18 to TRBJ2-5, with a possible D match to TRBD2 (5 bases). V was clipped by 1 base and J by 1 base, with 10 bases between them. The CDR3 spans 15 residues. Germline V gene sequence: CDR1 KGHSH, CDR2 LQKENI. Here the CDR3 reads CASSPRAGFQETQYF. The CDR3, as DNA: TGTGCCAGCTCACCACGCGCGGGTTTCCAAGAGACCCAGTACTTC.

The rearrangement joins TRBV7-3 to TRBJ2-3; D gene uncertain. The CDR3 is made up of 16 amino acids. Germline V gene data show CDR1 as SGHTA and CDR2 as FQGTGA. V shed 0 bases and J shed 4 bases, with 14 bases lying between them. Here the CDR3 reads CASSLTPSDFPDTQYF. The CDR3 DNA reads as TGTGCCAGCAGCTTAACCCCGTCTGACTTCCCAGATACGCAGTATTTT.

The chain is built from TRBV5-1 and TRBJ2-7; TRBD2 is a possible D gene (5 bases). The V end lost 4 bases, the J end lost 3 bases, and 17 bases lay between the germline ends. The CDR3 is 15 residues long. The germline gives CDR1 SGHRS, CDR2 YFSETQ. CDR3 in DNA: TGCGCCAGCAGCATAGGCCTTCCCGAGGGCTACGAGCAGTACTTC. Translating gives CASSIGLPEGYEQYF.

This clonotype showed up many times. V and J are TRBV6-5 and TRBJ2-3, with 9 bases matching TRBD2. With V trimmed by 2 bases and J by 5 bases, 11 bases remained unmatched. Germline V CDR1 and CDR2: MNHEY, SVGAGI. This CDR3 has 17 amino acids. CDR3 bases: TGTGCCAGCAGTTACGGGGTAGCGGGAGTTCGTAGAGATACGCAGTATTTT. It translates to CASSYGVAGVRRDTQYF.